This T cell receptor beta chain was retrieved from a study of T cell repertoires in cytomegalovirus infection. Study context: As its CMV epitopes, the study selected recently identified HLA-C-restricted and well-studied HLA-B-restricted targets. An indication of both CMV infection and matching HLA type came from public TCR beta signatures. Study findings and constraints: Summed public TCR beta family frequency identified CMV carriers bearing the relevant HLA. HLA-C-restricted, CMV-specific TCR beta clonotypes were dominant ex vivo.

TCRdb called the reads again in MiXCR, with one record for every CDR3 protein. The table includes under 40,000 distinct CDR3 sequences, over 50% detected once. Trimming took off 4 bases at V and 2 bases at J, with 11 bases between the two ends. Per germline, CDR1 ENHRY and CDR2 SYGVKD. The CDR3 covers 14 residues. As for this clonotype: Its specificity is unknown.

The clonotype originates from a human donor in good health (CMV status not recorded). Some clones in this sample may be carry-over from other donors' samples. The V gene is TRBV10-3, the J gene TRBJ1-2; D ambiguous. Here the sequenced sample was CD8+ T cells from cultured PBMCs, taken from culture after CMV antigen stimulation. The CDR3 DNA reads as TGTGCCATCAGTGTTCCGAGCGGGAACTATGGCTACACCTTC. As protein: CAISVPSGNYGYTF.